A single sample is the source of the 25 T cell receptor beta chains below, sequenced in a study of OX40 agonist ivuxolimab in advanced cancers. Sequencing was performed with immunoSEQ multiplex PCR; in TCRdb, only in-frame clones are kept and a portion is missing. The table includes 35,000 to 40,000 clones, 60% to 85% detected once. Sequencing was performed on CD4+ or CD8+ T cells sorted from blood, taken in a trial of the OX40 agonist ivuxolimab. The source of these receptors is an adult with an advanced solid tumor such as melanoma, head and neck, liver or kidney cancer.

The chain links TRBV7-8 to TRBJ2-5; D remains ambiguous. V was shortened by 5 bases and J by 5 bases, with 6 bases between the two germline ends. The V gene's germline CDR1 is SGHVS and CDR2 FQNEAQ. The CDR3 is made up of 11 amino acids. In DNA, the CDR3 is TGTGCCAGCAGCCTGCTCGAGACCCAGTACTTC. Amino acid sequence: CASSLLETQYF.

The CDR3 loop reads CASRSLGQPQHF. CDR3 nucleotide sequence: TGTGCCAGCCGATCCTTGGGTCAGCCCCAGCATTTT. The chain employs TRBV28 and TRBJ1-5, with unresolved D. Deletions cut 8 bases from V and 6 bases from J, with 11 bases between. CDR1 MDHEN and CDR2 SYDVKM come from the germline V gene. This CDR3 is 12 amino acids long.

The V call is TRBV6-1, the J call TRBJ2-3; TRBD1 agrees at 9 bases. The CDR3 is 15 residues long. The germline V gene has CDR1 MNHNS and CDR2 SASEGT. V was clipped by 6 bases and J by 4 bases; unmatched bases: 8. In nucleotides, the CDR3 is TGTGCCAGCAGCCCCGACAGGGGGGTTTCAGATACGCAGTATTTT. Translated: CASSPDRGVSDTQYF.

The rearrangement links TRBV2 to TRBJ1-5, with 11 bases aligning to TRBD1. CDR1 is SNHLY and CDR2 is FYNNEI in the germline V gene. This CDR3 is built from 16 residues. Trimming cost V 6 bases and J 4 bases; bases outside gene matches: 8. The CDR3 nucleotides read TGTGCCAGCAGGTTGGGGAGGGACAGGGGGAATCAGCCCCAGCATTTT. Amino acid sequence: CASRLGRDRGNQPQHF.

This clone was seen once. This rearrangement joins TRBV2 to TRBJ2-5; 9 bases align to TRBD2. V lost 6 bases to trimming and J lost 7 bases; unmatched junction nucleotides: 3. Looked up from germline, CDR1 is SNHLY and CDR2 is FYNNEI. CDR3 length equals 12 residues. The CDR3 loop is CASRPRGGTQYF. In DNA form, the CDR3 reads TGTGCCAGCAGGCCGCGGGGGGGGACCCAGTACTTC.

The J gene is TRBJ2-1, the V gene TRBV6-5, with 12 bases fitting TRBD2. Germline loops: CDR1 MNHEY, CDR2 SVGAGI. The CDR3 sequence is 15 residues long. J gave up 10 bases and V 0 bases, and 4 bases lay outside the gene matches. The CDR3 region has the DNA TGTGCCAGCAGTTACTCGACTAGCGGGAGTAACGAGCAGTTCTTC. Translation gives CASSYSTSGSNEQFF.

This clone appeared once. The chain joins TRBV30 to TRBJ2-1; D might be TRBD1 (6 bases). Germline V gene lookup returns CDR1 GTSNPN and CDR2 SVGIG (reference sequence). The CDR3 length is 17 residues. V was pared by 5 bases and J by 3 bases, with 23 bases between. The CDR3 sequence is CAWALLGGGMGYNEQFF. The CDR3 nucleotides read TGTGCCTGGGCCCTTCTGGGTGGGGGCATGGGCTACAATGAGCAGTTCTTC.

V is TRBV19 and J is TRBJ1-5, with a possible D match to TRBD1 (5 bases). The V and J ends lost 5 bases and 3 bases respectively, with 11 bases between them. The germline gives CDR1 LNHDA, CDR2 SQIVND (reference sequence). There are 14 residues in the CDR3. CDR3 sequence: CASSFDSPNQPQHF. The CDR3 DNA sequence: TGTGCCAGTAGTTTTGACAGTCCCAATCAGCCCCAGCATTTT.

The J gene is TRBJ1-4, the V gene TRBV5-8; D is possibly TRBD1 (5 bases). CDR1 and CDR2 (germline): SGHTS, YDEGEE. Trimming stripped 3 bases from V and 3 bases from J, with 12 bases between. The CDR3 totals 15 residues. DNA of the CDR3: TGTGCCAGCAGCTGGCAGGGCATGGCTAATGAAAAACTGTTTTTT. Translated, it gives CASSWQGMANEKLFF.

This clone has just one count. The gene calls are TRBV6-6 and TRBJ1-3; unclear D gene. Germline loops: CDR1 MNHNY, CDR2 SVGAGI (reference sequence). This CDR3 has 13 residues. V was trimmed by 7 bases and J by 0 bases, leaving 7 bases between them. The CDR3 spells CASTWGSGNTIYF. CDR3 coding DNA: TGTGCCAGCACCTGGGGCTCTGGAAACACCATATATTTT.

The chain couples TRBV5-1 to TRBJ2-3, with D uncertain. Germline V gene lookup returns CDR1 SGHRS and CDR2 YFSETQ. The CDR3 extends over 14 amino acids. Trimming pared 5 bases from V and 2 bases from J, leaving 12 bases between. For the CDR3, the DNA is TGCGCCAGCAGAATCCCCGGCACCACAGATACGCAGTATTTT. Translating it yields CASRIPGTTDTQYF.

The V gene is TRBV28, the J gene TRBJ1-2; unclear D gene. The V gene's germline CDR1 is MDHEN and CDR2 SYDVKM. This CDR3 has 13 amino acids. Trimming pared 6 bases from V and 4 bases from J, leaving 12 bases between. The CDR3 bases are TGTGCCAGCAGCCCCGGGTCCCGCTATGGCTACACCTTC. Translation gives CASSPGSRYGYTF.

The CDR3 nucleotides read TGTGCCAGCAGCCAAGATACCGGGTACTTAAGGGCCGAGACCAAGTACTACGAGCAGTACTTC. Translated, it gives CASSQDTGYLRAETKYYEQYF. V gene TRBV4-2 combines with J gene TRBJ2-5; D not resolved. TRBJ2-7 explains the end of the DNA better; the J call may be wrong. CDR1 is LGHNA, CDR2 YNFKEQ, per germline. The CDR3 loop spans 21 amino acids.

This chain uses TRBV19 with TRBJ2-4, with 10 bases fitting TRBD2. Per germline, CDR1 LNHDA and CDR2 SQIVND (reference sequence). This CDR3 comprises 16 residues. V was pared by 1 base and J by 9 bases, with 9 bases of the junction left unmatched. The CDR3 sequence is CASSIGAGLALSIQYF. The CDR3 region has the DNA TGTGCCAGTAGTATAGGGGCGGGACTAGCGTTGAGCATTCAGTACTTC.

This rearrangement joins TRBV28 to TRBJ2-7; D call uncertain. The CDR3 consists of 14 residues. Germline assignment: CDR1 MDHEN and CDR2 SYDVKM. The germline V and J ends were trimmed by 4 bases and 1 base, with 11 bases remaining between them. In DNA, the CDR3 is TGTGCCAGCAGTTCCATGTGGGGTTCCTACGAGCAGTACTTC. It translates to CASSSMWGSYEQYF.

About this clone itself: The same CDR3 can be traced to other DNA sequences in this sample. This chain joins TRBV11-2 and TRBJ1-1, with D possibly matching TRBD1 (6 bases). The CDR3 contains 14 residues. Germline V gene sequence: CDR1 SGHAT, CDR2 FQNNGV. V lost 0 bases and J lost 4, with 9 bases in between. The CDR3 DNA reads TGTGCCAGCAGCTTAGATCAAGGGGGCACTGAAGCTTTCTTT. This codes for CASSLDQGGTEAFF.

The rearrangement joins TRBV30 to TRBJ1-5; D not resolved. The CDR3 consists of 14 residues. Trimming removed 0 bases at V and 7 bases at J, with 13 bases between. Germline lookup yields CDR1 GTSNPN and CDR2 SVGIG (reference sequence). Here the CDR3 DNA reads TGTGCCTGGAGTGTACAAGGGCACCAGCAGCCCCAGCATTTT. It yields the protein CAWSVQGHQQPQHF.

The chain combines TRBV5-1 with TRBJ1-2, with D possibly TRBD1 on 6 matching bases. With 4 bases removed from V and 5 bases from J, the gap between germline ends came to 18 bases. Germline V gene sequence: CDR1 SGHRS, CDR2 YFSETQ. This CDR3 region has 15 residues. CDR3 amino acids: CASSSRQAPGYGYTF. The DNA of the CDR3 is TGCGCCAGCAGCAGCAGACAGGCGCCAGGGTATGGCTACACCTTC.

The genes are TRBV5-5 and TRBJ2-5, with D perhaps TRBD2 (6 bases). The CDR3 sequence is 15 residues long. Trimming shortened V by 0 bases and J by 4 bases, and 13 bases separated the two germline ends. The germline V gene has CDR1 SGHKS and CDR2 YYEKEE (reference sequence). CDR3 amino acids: CASSLGPAEGETQYF. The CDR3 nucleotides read TGTGCCAGCAGCTTGGGGCCGGCGGAGGGAGAGACCCAGTACTTC.

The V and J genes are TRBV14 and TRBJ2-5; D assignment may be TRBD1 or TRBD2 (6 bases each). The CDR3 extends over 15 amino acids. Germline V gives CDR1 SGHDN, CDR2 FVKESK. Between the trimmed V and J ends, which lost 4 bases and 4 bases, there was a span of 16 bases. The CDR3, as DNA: TGTGCCAGCAGCCGAGCCGGGGGCAAGGGAGAGACCCAGTACTTC. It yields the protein CASSRAGGKGETQYF.

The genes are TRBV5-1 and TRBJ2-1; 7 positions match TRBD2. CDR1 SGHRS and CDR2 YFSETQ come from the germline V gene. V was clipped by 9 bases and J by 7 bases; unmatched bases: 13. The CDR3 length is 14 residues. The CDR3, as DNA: TGCGCCACCCAGGAGACTAGCTTTCGGAATGAGCAGTTCTTC. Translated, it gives CATQETSFRNEQFF.

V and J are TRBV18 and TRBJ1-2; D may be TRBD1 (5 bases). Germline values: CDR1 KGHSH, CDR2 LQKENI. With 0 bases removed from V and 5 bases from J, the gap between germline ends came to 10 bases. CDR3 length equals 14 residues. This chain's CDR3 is CASSPPGGTYGYTF. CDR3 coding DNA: TGTGCCAGCTCACCACCGGGGGGGACGTATGGCTACACCTTC.

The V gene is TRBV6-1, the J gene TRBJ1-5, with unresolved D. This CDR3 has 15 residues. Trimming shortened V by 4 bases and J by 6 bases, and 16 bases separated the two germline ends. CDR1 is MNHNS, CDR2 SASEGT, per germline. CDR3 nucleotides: TGTGCCAGCAGTGCCCAGGCAGTAAACTCTCAGCCCCAGCATTTT. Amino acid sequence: CASSAQAVNSQPQHF.

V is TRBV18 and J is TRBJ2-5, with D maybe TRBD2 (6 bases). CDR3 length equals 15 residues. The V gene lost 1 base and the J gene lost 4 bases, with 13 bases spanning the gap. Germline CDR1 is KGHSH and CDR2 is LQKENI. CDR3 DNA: TGTGCCAGCTCACCACAGGAGGGTTCGGGAGAGACCCAGTACTTC. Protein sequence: CASSPQEGSGETQYF.

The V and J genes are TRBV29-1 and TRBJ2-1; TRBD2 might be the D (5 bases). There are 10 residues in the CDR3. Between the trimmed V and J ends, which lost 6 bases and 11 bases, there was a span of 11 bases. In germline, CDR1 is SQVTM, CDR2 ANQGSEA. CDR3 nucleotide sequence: TGCAGCGTATATAGCGCGAAGCAGTTCTTC. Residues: CSVYSAKQFF.